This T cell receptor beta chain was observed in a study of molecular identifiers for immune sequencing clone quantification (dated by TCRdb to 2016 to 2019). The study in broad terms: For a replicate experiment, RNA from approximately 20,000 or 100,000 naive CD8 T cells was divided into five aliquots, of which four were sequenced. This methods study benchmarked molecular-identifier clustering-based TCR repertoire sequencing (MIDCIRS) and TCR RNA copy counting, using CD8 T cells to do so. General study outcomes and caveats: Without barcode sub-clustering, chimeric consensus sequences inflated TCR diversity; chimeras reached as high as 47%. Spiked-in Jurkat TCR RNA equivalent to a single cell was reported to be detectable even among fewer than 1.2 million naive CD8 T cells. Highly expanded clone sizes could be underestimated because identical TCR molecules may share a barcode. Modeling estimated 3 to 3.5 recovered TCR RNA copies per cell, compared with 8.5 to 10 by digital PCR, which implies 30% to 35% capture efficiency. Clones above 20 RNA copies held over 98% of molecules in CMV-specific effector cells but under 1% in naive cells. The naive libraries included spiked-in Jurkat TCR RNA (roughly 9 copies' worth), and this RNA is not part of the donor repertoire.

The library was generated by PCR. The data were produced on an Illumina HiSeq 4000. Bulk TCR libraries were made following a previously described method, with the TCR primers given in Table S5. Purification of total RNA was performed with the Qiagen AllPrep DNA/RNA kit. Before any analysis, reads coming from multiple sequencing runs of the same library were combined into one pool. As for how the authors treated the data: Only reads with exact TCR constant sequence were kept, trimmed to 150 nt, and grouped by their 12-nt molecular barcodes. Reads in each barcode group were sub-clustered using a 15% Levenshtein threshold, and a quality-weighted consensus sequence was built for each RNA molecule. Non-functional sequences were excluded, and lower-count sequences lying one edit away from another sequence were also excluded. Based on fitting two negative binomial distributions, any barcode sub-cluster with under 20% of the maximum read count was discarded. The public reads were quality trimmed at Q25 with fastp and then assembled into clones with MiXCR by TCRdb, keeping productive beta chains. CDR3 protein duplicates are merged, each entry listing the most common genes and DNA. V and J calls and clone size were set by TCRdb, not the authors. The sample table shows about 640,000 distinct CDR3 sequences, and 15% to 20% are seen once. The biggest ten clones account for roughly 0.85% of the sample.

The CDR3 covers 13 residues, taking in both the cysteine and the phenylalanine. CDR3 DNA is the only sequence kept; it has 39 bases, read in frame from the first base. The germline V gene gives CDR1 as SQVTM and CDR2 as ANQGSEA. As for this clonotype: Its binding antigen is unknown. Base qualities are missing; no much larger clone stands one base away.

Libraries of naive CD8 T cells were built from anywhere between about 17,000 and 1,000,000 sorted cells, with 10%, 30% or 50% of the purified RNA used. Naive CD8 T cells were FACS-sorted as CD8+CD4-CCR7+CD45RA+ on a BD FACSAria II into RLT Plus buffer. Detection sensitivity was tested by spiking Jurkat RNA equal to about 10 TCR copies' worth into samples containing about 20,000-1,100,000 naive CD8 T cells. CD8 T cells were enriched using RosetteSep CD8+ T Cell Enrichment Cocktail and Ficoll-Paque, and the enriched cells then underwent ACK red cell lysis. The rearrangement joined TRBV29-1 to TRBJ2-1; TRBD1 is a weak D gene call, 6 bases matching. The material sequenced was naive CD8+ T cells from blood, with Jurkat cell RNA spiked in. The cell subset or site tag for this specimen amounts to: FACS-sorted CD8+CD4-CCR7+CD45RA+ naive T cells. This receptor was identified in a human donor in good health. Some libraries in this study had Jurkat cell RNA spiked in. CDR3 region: CSSRRQEYNEQFF. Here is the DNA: TGCAGTTCCCGTCGACAGGAGTACAATGAGCAGTTCTTC.